A single sample gave rise to the 22 T cell receptor beta chains below, sequenced in a study of T cell responses to AZD1222 COVID-19 vaccine. TCRdb keeps only in-frame clones here, not all; method: immunoSEQ multiplex PCR. The data show about 90,000 clones, more than 75% seen once. This specimen was peripheral blood, taken on day 0 of MenACWY control vaccination. The receptors were gathered from an adult in good health.

The rearrangement uses TRBV6-5 and TRBJ1-5, with TRBD1 as a possible D gene (5 bases). The germline gives CDR1 MNHEY, CDR2 SVGAGI. V lost 0 bases to trimming and J lost 6 bases, with 6 bases between them. The CDR3 sequence is 13 residues long. The CDR3 region is CASSYSGAQPQHF. CDR3 DNA sequence: TGTGCCAGCAGTTACTCAGGGGCTCAGCCCCAGCATTTT.

This chain links TRBV19 with TRBJ2-1; 12 bases match TRBD1. The germline CDR1 and CDR2 sequences are LNHDA and SQIVND (reference sequence). This CDR3 is built from 16 residues. Germline trimming cut 5 bases from V and 7 bases from J; bases unmatched to any gene: 9. The CDR3 loop reads CASSRRGTGGGNEQFF. The DNA of the CDR3 is TGTGCCAGTAGTCGAAGGGGGACAGGGGGCGGGAATGAGCAGTTCTTC.

The rearrangement links TRBV6-1 to TRBJ1-5, with D uncertain. Trimming shortened V by 3 bases and J by 6 bases, and 6 bases separated the two germline ends. Germline assignment: CDR1 MNHNS and CDR2 SASEGT. This CDR3 is built from 12 residues. The CDR3 sequence is CASSEAIQPQHF. The CDR3 DNA follows: TGTGCCAGCAGTGAGGCCATTCAGCCCCAGCATTTT.

The rearrangement links TRBV27 to TRBJ2-7; TRBD2 agrees at 9 bases. J gave up 3 bases and V 5 bases, and 11 bases lay outside the gene matches. Germline V lookup: CDR1 MNHEY, CDR2 SMNVEV (reference sequence). The CDR3 extends over 16 amino acids. In DNA form, the CDR3 reads TGTGCCAGCAGTGTTACCATCCTAGCGGGAAACTACGAGCAGTACTTC. Translated: CASSVTILAGNYEQYF.

The rearrangement joins TRBV19 to TRBJ2-2; 9 bases match TRBD2. There are 17 residues in the CDR3. CDR1 and CDR2 from the germline V gene are LNHDA and SQIVND (reference sequence). Trimming cost V 1 base and J 2 bases; bases outside gene matches: 5. Here the CDR3 reads CASSIGGGGANTGELFF. The DNA of the CDR3 is TGTGCCAGTAGTATAGGTGGCGGGGGGGCCAACACCGGGGAGCTGTTTTTT.

The genes are TRBV12-1 and TRBJ2-4; TRBD2 is the table's D call, not checked against the DNA. TRBV12-1 represents a pseudogene. This CDR3 contains 18 residues. CDR3 region: CASSFRDGGLATKNIQYF. The DNA for the CDR3 is TGTGCCAGCAGCTTTCGGGACGGGGGACTAGCGACAAAAAACATTCAGTACTTC.

The V gene is TRBV7-2, the J gene TRBJ1-3; perhaps TRBD1 as D (5 bases). Trimming shortened V by 2 bases and J by 4 bases, and 6 bases separated the two germline ends. Germline CDR1 is SGHTA and CDR2 is FQGNSA. The CDR3 extends over 13 amino acids. The DNA for the CDR3 is TGTGCCAGCAGCTTATCAGGGGGAAACACCATATATTTT. Translation gives CASSLSGGNTIYF. Variable domain in full (rest from reference TRBV7-2 and TRBJ1-3): GAGVSQSPSNKVTEKGKDVELRCDPISGHTALYWYRQSLGQGLEFLIYFQGNSAPDKSGLPSDRFSAERTGGSVSTLTIQRTQQEDSAVYLCASSLSGGNTIYFGEGSWLTVV.

The CDR3 region is CASSLESNHEQFF. Here the CDR3 DNA reads TGTGCCAGCAGCTTAGAGTCTAATCATGAGCAGTTCTTC. This chain uses TRBV11-3 with TRBJ2-1; D is undetermined. Germline CDR1 and CDR2: SGHNT and YENEEA. Trimming removed 0 bases at V and 8 bases at J, with 8 bases between. The CDR3 is 13 amino acids.

The V gene is TRBV5-8, the J gene TRBJ1-1, with TRBD1 as a possible D gene (6 bases). Germline V gene sequence: CDR1 SGHTS, CDR2 YDEGEE. V was cut by 4 bases and J by 4 bases, with 14 bases left in between. The CDR3 is 14 amino acids. CDR3: CASSANHRVTEAFF. The CDR3 DNA is TGTGCCAGCAGCGCGAACCACAGGGTCACTGAAGCTTTCTTT.

The chain combines TRBV11-2 with TRBJ2-7; tentatively, D is TRBD1 or TRBD2 (5 bases each). The CDR3 sequence is 15 residues long. Germline V lookup: CDR1 SGHAT, CDR2 FQNNGV. Between the trimmed V and J ends, which lost 4 bases and 5 bases, there was a span of 18 bases. The chain's CDR3 is CASSSERGAFNEQYF. CDR3 coding DNA: TGTGCCAGCAGCTCGGAGAGAGGGGCGTTTAACGAGCAGTACTTC.

The chain employs TRBV6-5 and TRBJ2-4, with D perhaps being TRBD1 or TRBD2 (5 bases each). Germline V gene sequence: CDR1 MNHEY, CDR2 SVGAGI. This CDR3 is built from 16 residues. Trimming left V 0 bases short and J 0 bases short, with 9 bases between. CDR3 sequence: CASSYSNGGAKNIQYF. The DNA of the CDR3 is TGTGCCAGCAGTTACTCGAATGGGGGAGCCAAAAACATTCAGTACTTC.

The V and J genes are TRBV7-3 and TRBJ1-6; 7 bases line up with TRBD1. Germline CDR1 and CDR2: SGHTA and FQGTGA. The CDR3 is made up of 16 amino acids. V lost 5 bases and J lost 10; bases outside the gene matches: 14. The CDR3 protein is CASSPRLDRVESPLHF. In DNA form, the CDR3 reads TGTGCCAGCAGCCCAAGACTTGACAGGGTAGAATCACCCCTCCACTTT.

The chain links TRBV10-3 to TRBJ1-4; D ambiguous. Trimming cost V 6 bases and J 0 bases, with 8 bases left between them. The CDR3 length is 14 residues. From germline, CDR1 is ENHRY and CDR2 SYGVKD. The CDR3 here is CAIRKDATNEKLFF. The CDR3 DNA follows: TGTGCCATCAGGAAGGATGCAACTAATGAAAAACTGTTTTTT.

This clone was seen only once. The V call is TRBV14, the J call TRBJ1-3; D gene ambiguous. With 4 bases removed from V and 0 bases from J, the gap between germline ends came to 13 bases. CDR3 length: 16 amino acids. Germline assignment: CDR1 SGHDN and CDR2 FVKESK. The CDR3 DNA reads as TGTGCCAGCAGCCCCCGTGGTGGACTCTCTGGAAACACCATATATTTT. Its translation is CASSPRGGLSGNTIYF. Full variable domain (remainder filled in from reference TRBV14 and TRBJ1-3): EAGVTQFPSHSVIEKGQTVTLRCDPISGHDNLYWYRRVMGKEIKFLLHFVKESKQDESGMPNNRFLAERTGGTYSTLKVQPAELEDSGVYFCASSPRGGLSGNTIYFGEGSWLTVV.

This chain links TRBV5-5 with TRBJ1-5; no definite D call. The length of the CDR3 is 17 residues. V lost 0 bases to trimming and J lost 6 bases, with 19 bases between them. The germline CDR1 and CDR2 sequences are SGHKS and YYEKEE (reference sequence). In nucleotides, the CDR3 is TGTGCCAGCAGCTTGGGGGGTTTGGGAAATCGGGTTCAGCCCCAGCATTTT. It codes for CASSLGGLGNRVQPQHF.

The chain is built from TRBV11-2 and TRBJ2-3; the D gene is possibly TRBD1 (6 bases). The CDR3 consists of 15 residues. Germline V CDR1 and CDR2: SGHAT, FQNNGV. V was shortened by 3 bases and J by 0 bases, with 10 bases between the two germline ends. The CDR3 region has the DNA TGTGCCAGCAGCTTGAACAGGGCAAGCACAGATACGCAGTATTTT. This sequence encodes CASSLNRASTDTQYF.

V and J are TRBV18 and TRBJ2-7; the D is unclear. There are 12 residues in the CDR3. The germline gives CDR1 KGHSH, CDR2 LQKENI. Trimming shortened V by 2 bases and J by 4 bases, and 6 bases separated the two germline ends. The CDR3 protein is CASSPYLYEQYF. CDR3 nucleotide sequence: TGTGCCAGCTCACCATACTTATACGAGCAGTACTTC.

This chain links TRBV6-6 with TRBJ2-7; D is undetermined. CDR1 and CDR2 (germline): MNHNY, SVGAGI (reference sequence). This CDR3 contains 15 residues. Trimming stripped 4 bases from V and 1 base from J, with 14 bases between. CDR3 DNA: TGTGCCAGCAGTTTTTCAAACCCCGTGTCCTACGAGCAGTACTTC. Translated, it gives CASSFSNPVSYEQYF.

The chain recombines TRBV7-2 with TRBJ2-1, with TRBD1 matching over 7 bases. This CDR3 comprises 14 residues. Germline CDR1 and CDR2: SGHTA and FQGNSA. With 5 bases clipped from V and 4 bases from J, the junction kept 5 bases outside the gene matches. The CDR3 nucleotides read TGTGCCAGCAGCGCCGGGACAGAGTACAATGAGCAGTTCTTC. This translates into CASSAGTEYNEQFF.

The V and J genes are TRBV5-6 and TRBJ2-3; 10 bases align to TRBD2. Germline-derived CDR1 and CDR2 are SGHDT and YYEEEE. The CDR3 length is 16 residues. Trimming took 3 bases from V and 3 from J; bases not matched to a gene: 7. DNA of the CDR3: TGTGCCAGCAGCTCCTCCGGGACTAGCGTTACAGATACGCAGTATTTT. This codes for CASSSSGTSVTDTQYF.

The V call is TRBV5-8, the J call TRBJ1-1, with TRBD1 matching over 9 bases. Germline CDR1 reads SGHTS; CDR2 reads YDEGEE. The junction had 6 bases not matched to a gene; V was cut back by 4 bases and J by 5 bases. This CDR3 is built from 14 residues. The CDR3 spells CASSLGTGMTEAFF. CDR3 coding DNA: TGTGCCAGCAGCCTCGGGACAGGGATGACTGAAGCTTTCTTT.

The chain combines TRBV2 with TRBJ2-7, with 8 bases fitting TRBD1. V lost 4 bases to trimming and J lost 4 bases; unmatched junction nucleotides: 0. Germline CDR1 and CDR2: SNHLY and FYNNEI. CDR3 length: 12 amino acids. CDR3 region: CASSGQGYEQYF. CDR3 sequence (DNA): TGTGCCAGCAGTGGACAGGGGTACGAGCAGTACTTC.